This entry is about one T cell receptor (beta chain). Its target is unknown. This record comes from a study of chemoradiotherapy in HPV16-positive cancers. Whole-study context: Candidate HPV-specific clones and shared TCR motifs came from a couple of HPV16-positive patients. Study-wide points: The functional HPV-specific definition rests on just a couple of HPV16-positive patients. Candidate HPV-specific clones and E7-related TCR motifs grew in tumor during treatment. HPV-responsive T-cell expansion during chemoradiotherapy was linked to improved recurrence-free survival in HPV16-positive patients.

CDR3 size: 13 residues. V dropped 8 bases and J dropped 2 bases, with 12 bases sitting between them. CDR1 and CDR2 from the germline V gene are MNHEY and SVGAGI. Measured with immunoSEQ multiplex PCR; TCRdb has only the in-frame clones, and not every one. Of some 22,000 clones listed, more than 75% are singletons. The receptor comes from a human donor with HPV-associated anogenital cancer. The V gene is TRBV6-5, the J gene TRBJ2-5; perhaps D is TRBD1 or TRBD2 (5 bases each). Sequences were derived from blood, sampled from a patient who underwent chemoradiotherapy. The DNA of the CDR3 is TGTGCCAGCCGAGCCTGGGGGCAAGAGACCCAGTACTTC. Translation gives CASRAWGQETQYF.